Included here is one T cell receptor (beta chain) sequence, with context. There is no known antigen for this receptor. Base qualities are not recorded, but no much larger clone differs from it by a single base. The sample contains more than one DNA sequence encoding this CDR3. The data stem from a study of blood T cell repertoires in COVID-19 (dated by TCRdb to about 2020). About the full investigation: The collaborator samples originated in the United States, Italy and Spain and spanned the acute and convalescent phases of COVID-19. The prospective study material was composed of cDNA or gDNA derived from T cells, B-cell-depleted T cells, or PBMCs. Deeply sampled blood TCRbeta repertoires from subjects exposed to, actively infected with, or recovered from COVID-19 were included in the dataset. The repertoires were released in a freely available public database intended as a resource for research on the immune response to SARS-CoV-2. The samples were drawn from two sources: the first 160 participants of the ongoing ImmuneRACE study, and over 1,000 subjects contributed by 6 global collaborators. The sample metadata nearly always contained a de-identified subject ID, COVID-19 status, age in years and sex. Where available, HLA class I and class II types were obtained from metadata supplied by the sample provider rather than from assay-based typing.

Each collaborating institution followed its own protocols to collect whole blood in K2EDTA tubes. For TCRbeta analysis, collaborators shipped samples in one of three forms: frozen whole blood, isolated PBMCs, or DNA extracted from either of those sample types. The paper as a whole reports these results and caveats: The amount of clinical and demographic metadata varied by source and participant and was provided uncurated.

TCRbeta CDR3 regions were amplified from genomic DNA using the immunoSEQ Assay, a bias-controlled multiplex PCR. The source study handled its data this way. Nucleated cell counts per sample were estimated from amplification of reference gene primers within the assay. To quantify the absolute abundance of each unique TCRbeta CDR3 rearrangement, sequence reads were collapsed and filtered. For each sample, productive Simpson clonality was calculated as the square root of Simpson's diversity index over productive rearrangements. What TCRdb holds here is the immuneACCESS table cut down to in-frame rearrangements. Part of the clones is not present; checked against another copy, under half of the missing clones reflect an unresolved V gene, and the others are unexplained. V, J and clone size are taken as reported in that table, and D and trimming were inferred from the DNA itself. In all, the sample holds around 80,000 clones, and about four fifths of those were seen once. Jointly, the top ten make up less than 15% of the sample.

The CDR3 covers 14 residues, taking in both the cysteine and the phenylalanine. Of the read, only the CDR3 DNA is kept; its 42 bases are in frame from base 1. Via the germline V gene, CDR1 is SNHLY and CDR2 FYNNEI. Cut back by 5 bases and 6 bases, the V and J ends lie 14 bases apart. The material sequenced was peripheral blood. This chain joins TRBV2 to TRBJ1-5, with a weak D call of TRBD1 (5 bases match). The sequence derives from a human donor in a cohort sampled during active COVID-19. In nucleotide form, the sequence is TGTGCCAGCAGTCTTCAGGGTAACGGTCAGCCCCAGCATTTT. Its coded protein is CASSLQGNGQPQHF.